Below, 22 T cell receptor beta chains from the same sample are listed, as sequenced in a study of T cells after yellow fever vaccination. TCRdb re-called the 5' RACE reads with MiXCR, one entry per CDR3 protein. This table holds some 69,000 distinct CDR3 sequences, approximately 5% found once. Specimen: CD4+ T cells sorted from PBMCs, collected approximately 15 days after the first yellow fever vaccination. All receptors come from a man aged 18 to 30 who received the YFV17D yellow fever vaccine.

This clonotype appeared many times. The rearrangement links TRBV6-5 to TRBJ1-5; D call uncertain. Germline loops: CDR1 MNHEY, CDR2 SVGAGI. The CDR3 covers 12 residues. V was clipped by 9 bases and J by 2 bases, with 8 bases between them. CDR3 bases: TGTGCCAGGGATTCGGGCAATCAGCCCCAGCATTTT. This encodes CARDSGNQPQHF.

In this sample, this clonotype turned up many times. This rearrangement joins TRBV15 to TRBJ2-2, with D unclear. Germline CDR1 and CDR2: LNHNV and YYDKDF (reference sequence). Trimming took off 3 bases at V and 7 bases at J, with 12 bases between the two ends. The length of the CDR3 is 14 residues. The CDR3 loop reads CATSSGFDLGELFF. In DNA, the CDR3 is TGTGCCACCAGCAGCGGCTTCGACCTCGGGGAGCTGTTTTTT. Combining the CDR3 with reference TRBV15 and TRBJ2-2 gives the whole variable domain DAMVIQNPRYQVTQFGKPVTLSCSQTLNHNVMYWYQQKSSQAPKLLFHYYDKDFNNEADTPDNFQSRRPNTSFCFLDIRSPGLGDTAMYLCATSSGFDLGELFFGEGSRLTVL.

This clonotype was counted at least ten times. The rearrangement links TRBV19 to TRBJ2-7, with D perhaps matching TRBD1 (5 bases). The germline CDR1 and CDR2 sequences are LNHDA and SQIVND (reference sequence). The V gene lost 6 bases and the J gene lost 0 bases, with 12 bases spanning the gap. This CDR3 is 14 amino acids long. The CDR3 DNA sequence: TGTGCCAGTAGACGGACATCGAGCTCCTACGAGCAGTACTTC. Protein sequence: CASRRTSSSYEQYF.

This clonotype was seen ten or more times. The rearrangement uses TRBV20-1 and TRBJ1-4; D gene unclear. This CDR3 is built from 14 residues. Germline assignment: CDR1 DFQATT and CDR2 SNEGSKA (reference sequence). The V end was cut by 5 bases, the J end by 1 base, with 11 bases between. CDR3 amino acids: CSAAQFQTNEKLFF. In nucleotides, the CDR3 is TGCAGTGCTGCCCAGTTTCAAACTAATGAAAAACTGTTTTTT.

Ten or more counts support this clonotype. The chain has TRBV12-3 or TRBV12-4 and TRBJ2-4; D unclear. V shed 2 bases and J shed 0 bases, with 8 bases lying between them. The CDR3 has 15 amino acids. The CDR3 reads CASSLYEIAKNIQYF. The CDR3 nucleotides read TGTGCCAGCAGTTTATACGAAATAGCCAAAAACATTCAGTACTTC.

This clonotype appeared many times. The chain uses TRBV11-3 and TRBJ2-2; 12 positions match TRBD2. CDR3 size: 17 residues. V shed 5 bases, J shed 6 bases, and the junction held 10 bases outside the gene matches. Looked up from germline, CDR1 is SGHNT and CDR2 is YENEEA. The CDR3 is CASSPSLAGGRSGELFF. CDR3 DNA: TGTGCCAGCAGCCCTTCCCTAGCGGGGGGGCGATCCGGGGAGCTGTTTTTT.

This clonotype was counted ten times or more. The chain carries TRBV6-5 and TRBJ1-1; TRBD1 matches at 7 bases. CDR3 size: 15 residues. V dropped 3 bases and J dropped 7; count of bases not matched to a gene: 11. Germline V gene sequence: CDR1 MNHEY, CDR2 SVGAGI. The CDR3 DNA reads TGTGCCAGCAGTTATTCCGGGACAGCTTTTCGTGAAGCTTTCTTT. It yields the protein CASSYSGTAFREAFF.

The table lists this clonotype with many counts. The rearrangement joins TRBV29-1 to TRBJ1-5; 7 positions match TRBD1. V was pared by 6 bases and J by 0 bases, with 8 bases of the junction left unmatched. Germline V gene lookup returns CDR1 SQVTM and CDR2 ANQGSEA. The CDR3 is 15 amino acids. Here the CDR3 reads CSVSFGTASNQPQHF. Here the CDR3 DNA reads TGCAGCGTCTCATTTGGGACAGCTAGCAATCAGCCCCAGCATTTT. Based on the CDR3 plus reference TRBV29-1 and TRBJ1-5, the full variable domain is SAVISQKPSRDICQRGTSLTIQCQVDSQVTMMFWYRQQPGQSLTLIATANQGSEATYESGFVIDKFPISRPNLTFSTLTVSNMSPEDSSIYLCSVSFGTASNQPQHFGDGTRLSIL.

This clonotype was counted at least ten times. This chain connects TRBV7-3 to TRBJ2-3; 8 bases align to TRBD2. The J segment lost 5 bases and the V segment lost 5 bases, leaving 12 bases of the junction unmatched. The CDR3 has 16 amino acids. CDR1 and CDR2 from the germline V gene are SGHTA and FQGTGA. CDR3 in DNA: TGTGCCAGCAGCCCTCGGGGGGGGGCTGGAGGAGATACGCAGTATTTT. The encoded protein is CASSPRGGAGGDTQYF.

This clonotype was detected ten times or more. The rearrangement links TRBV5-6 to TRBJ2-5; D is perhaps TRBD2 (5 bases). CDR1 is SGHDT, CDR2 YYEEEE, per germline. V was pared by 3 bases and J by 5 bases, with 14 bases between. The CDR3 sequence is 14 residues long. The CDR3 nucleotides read TGTGCCAGCAGCTCGGGGTCTGCCGGTGAGACCCAGTACTTC. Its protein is CASSSGSAGETQYF.

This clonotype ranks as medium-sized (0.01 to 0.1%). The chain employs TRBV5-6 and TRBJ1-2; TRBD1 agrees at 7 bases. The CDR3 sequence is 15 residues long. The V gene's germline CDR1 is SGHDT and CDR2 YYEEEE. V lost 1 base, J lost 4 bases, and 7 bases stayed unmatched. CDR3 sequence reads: CASSLPGQLTYGYTF. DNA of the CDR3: TGTGCCAGCAGCTTGCCGGGACAGTTAACCTATGGCTACACCTTC.

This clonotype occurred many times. This CDR3 reads CASSLTPGDNTEAFF. DNA for the CDR3: TGTGCCAGCAGCTTAACTCCGGGGGACAACACTGAAGCTTTCTTT. The chain is built from TRBV7-2 and TRBJ1-1; tentatively, D is TRBD1 (5 bases). The CDR3 is made up of 15 amino acids. V gave up 2 bases and J gave up 2 bases, with 12 bases separating them. Per germline, CDR1 SGHTA and CDR2 FQGNSA.

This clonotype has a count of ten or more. CDR3 DNA: TGTGCCAGCAGTTTAGGGGGTAGGACGGAGACCCAGTACTTC. This translates into CASSLGGRTETQYF. The chain employs TRBV28 and TRBJ2-5; the D call may be TRBD1 or TRBD2 (5 bases each). The CDR3 is 14 residues long. Germline V gives CDR1 MDHEN, CDR2 SYDVKM. V shed 2 bases and J shed 5 bases, with 12 bases lying between them.

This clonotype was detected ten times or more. CDR3 loop: CSAPPVSNNYNEQFF. CDR3 nucleotide sequence: TGCAGTGCTCCCCCGGTCTCGAACAATTACAATGAGCAGTTCTTC. The V gene is TRBV20-1, the J gene TRBJ2-1, with D hard to call. Germline CDR1 is DFQATT and CDR2 is SNEGSKA (reference sequence). V was pared by 5 bases and J by 4 bases, with 18 bases between. This CDR3 is built from 15 residues.

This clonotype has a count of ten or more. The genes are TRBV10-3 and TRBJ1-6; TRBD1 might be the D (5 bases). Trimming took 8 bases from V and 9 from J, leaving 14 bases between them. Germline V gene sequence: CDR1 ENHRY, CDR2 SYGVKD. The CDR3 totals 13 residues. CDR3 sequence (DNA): TGTGCCATCCAGGGATCAGTTCTTTCACCCCTCCACTTT. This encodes CAIQGSVLSPLHF.

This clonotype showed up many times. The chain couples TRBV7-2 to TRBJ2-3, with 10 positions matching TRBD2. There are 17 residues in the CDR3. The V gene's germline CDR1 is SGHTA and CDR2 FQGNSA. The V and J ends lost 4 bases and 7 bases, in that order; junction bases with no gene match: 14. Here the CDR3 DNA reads TGTGCCAGCAGCTCAACCGCACTAGCGGGGTGGGGGAATACGCAGTATTTT. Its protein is CASSSTALAGWGNTQYF.

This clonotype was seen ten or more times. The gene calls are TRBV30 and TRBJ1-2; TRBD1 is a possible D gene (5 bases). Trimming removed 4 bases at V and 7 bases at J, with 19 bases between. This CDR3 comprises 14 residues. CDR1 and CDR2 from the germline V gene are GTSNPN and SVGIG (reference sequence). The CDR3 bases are TGTGCCTGGACCCTCCGGTTGGGGACGGGTGGCTACACCTTC. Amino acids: CAWTLRLGTGGYTF.

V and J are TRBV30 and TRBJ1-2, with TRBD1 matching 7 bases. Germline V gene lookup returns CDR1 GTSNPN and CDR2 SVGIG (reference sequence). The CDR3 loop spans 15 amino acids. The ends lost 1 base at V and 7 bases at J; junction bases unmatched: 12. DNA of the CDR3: TGTGCCTGGAGTGCTGGGAGGGGGCGAGGGGTTGGCTACACCTTC. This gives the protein CAWSAGRGRGVGYTF.

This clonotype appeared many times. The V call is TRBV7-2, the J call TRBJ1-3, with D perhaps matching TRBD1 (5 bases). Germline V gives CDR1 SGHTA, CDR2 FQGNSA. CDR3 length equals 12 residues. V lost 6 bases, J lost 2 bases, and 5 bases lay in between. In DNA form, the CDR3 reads TGTGCCAGCAGGGGACCTGGAAACACCATATATTTT. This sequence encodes CASRGPGNTIYF.

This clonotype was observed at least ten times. Written as DNA, the CDR3 is TGTGCCAGCAGTTCCCCGGGGCGGACAGATACGCAGTATTTT. Translating gives CASSSPGRTDTQYF. The J gene is TRBJ2-3, the V gene TRBV28; D is tentatively TRBD1 or TRBD2 (5 bases each). V lost 4 bases, J lost 3 bases, and 11 bases lay in between. This CDR3 has 14 residues. Germline values: CDR1 MDHEN, CDR2 SYDVKM.

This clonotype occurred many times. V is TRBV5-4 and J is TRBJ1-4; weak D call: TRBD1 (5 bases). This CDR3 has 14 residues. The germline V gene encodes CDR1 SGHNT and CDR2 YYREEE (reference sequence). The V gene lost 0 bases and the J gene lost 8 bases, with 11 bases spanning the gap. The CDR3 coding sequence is TGTGCCAGCAGCTTGGCCACAGGAGGAGAAAAACTGTTTTTT. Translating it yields CASSLATGGEKLFF.

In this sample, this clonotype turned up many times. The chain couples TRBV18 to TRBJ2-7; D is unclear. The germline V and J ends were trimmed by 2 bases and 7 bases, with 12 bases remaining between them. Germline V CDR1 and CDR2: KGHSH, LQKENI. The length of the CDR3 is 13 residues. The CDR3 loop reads CASSPTDPGEQYV. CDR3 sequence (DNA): TGTGCCAGCTCACCAACAGATCCCGGAGAGCAGTACGTC.